This T cell receptor beta chain was documented in a study of OX40 agonist ivuxolimab in advanced cancers. On the study more broadly: The dose-escalation cohort had hepatocellular carcinoma, melanoma, renal cell or head and neck cancer.

This CDR3 has 21 residues. With 3 bases removed from V and 0 bases from J, the gap between germline ends came to 26 bases. CDR1 is KGHSH, CDR2 LQKENI, per germline. The method was immunoSEQ multiplex PCR; TCRdb's version includes in-frame clones alone and lacks a portion of them. The data show about 64,000 clones, around 90% seen once. This clone was detected a few times. Sequenced material: CD4+ or CD8+ T cells sorted from blood, taken in a trial of the OX40 agonist ivuxolimab. The chain recombines TRBV18 with TRBJ2-2, with a possible D match to TRBD1 (6 bases). The origin of this receptor is an adult with an advanced solid tumor such as melanoma, head and neck, liver or kidney cancer. The CDR3 loop is CASSPNRRTQGTYANTGELFF. CDR3 DNA sequence: TGTGCCAGCTCACCCAACCGGCGGACCCAGGGGACATACGCGAACACCGGGGAGCTGTTTTTT.